The 8 T cell receptor beta chains reported below all come from one sample, sequenced in a study of cytomegalovirus exposure and HLA in healthy donors. Primers: 60 Vbeta forward and 13 Jbeta reverse. The data were produced by immunoSEQ multiplex PCR, yet TCRdb's version contains in-frame clones alone and is incomplete. The table has about 160,000 clones, roughly 84% seen once; the top ten hold around 0.98%. Sequencing was carried out using PBMCs. These TCRs come from a young man in good health and CMV-seronegative.

This clone was recorded once. V usage is TRBV30 and J usage is TRBJ2-1; TRBD2 agrees at 12 bases. Germline V lookup: CDR1 GTSNPN, CDR2 SVGIG (reference sequence). This CDR3 is 16 amino acids long. Trimming at V came to 5 bases and at J to 8 bases, leaving 13 bases not matched to a gene. In DNA form, the CDR3 reads TGTGCCTGGGCGGTCGGGGCTAGCGGGAGGGGGTATGAGCAGTTCTTC. Translating gives CAWAVGASGRGYEQFF.

The rearrangement joins TRBV7-6 to TRBJ2-7; TRBD2 matches at 11 bases. Per germline, CDR1 SGHVS and CDR2 FNYEAQ. CDR3 size: 13 residues. V lost 5 bases and J lost 5; bases outside the gene matches: 2. The CDR3 reads CASSTLAGDEQYF. The CDR3, as DNA: TGTGCCAGCAGCACACTAGCGGGAGACGAGCAGTACTTC. Supplemented by reference TRBV7-6 and TRBJ2-7, the full variable domain reads GAGVSQSPRYKVTKRGQDVALRCDPISGHVSLYWYRQALGQGPEFLTYFNYEAQQDKSGLPNDRFSAERPEGSISTLTIQRTEQRDSAMYRCASSTLAGDEQYFGPGTRLTVT.

J is TRBJ1-1 and V is TRBV5-4; D uncertain. Germline assignment: CDR1 SGHNT and CDR2 YYREEE (reference sequence). This CDR3 contains 14 residues. Trimming stripped 2 bases from V and 4 bases from J, with 12 bases between. The CDR3 sequence is CASSFLDWSTEAFF. In nucleotides, the CDR3 is TGTGCCAGCAGCTTCTTGGACTGGAGCACTGAAGCTTTCTTT.

This clone has just a few counts. J is TRBJ1-1 and V is TRBV6-6; D is possibly TRBD1 (5 bases). CDR3 length: 14 amino acids. Germline V gives CDR1 MNHNY, CDR2 SVGAGI (reference sequence). V lost 6 bases and J lost 5, with 16 bases in between. CDR3 in DNA: TGTGCCAGCAGCTCAGGGTTTGGGGTAACTGAAGCTTTCTTT. Translation: CASSSGFGVTEAFF.

The chain is built from TRBV5-4 and TRBJ1-2; D possibly corresponds to TRBD1 (5 bases). There are 13 residues in the CDR3. Trimming removed 5 bases at V and 2 bases at J, with 10 bases between. The germline V gene has CDR1 SGHNT and CDR2 YYREEE (reference sequence). The CDR3 is CASRVDRNYGYTF. CDR3 nucleotides: TGTGCCAGCAGGGTCGACAGAAACTATGGCTACACCTTC.

This sequence joins TRBV18 and TRBJ2-7; D is possibly TRBD1 (5 bases). CDR1 is KGHSH, CDR2 LQKENI, per germline. V was clipped by 6 bases and J by 3 bases, with 9 bases between them. The CDR3 is made up of 12 amino acids. The DNA of the CDR3 is TGTGCCAGCTCTGCAGGGTACTACGAGCAGTACTTC. Translation: CASSAGYYEQYF.

V gene TRBV19 combines with J gene TRBJ2-5; weak D call: TRBD2 (7 bases). Germline V CDR1 and CDR2: LNHDA, SQIVND (reference sequence). This CDR3 is built from 17 residues. Trimming stripped 3 bases from V and 3 bases from J, with 20 bases between. The CDR3 sequence is CASSIRTLGGGEETQYF. CDR3 DNA: TGTGCCAGTAGTATTAGGACCTTAGGGGGAGGGGAAGAGACCCAGTACTTC.

The rearrangement uses TRBV9 and TRBJ2-3, with D tentatively TRBD2 (5 bases). From germline, CDR1 is SGDLS and CDR2 YYNGEE. The CDR3 extends over 16 amino acids. Trimming removed 1 base from V and 0 bases from J, with 12 bases in between. The CDR3 coding sequence is TGTGCCAGCAGCGTACTTAGCGTCTCTAGCACAGATACGCAGTATTTT. Protein sequence: CASSVLSVSSTDTQYF.